Following are 14 T cell receptor beta chains from one sample sequenced in a study of cytomegalovirus exposure and HLA in healthy donors. The PCR contained 60 Vbeta and 13 Jbeta primers. The table came from immunoSEQ multiplex PCR; TCRdb's copy has only in-frame clones and leaves some out. This sample has roughly 98,000 clones, with 65% to 75% found just once. Sequencing was done on a sample of PBMCs. These receptors all come from a woman between 65 and 79 years old in good health and CMV-seropositive.

J is TRBJ1-1 and V is TRBV7-6; D gene unclear. Germline lookup yields CDR1 SGHVS and CDR2 FNYEAQ. The length of the CDR3 is 13 residues. The V end was cut by 1 base, the J end by 2 bases, with 5 bases between. DNA of the CDR3: TGTGCCAGCAGCTTAGGACACAACACTGAAGCTTTCTTT. It specifies CASSLGHNTEAFF.

The chain is built from TRBV5-4 and TRBJ2-3; a weak D match, TRBD2 (6 bases). The length of the CDR3 is 14 residues. V lost 6 bases to trimming and J lost 4 bases, with 15 bases between them. Germline V gene sequence: CDR1 SGHNT, CDR2 YYREEE (reference sequence). The CDR3 DNA reads TGTGCCAGCAATGAGGCAGGGAGGCCAGATACGCAGTATTTT. Amino acid sequence: CASNEAGRPDTQYF.

The J gene is TRBJ2-1, the V gene TRBV29-1, with D perhaps TRBD2 (5 bases). V dropped 1 base and J dropped 3 bases, with 10 bases sitting between them. This CDR3 is built from 14 residues. CDR1 is SQVTM, CDR2 ANQGSEA, per germline. CDR3 bases: TGCAGCGTTGAAGTAGAGGGATACTACAATGAGCAGTTCTTC. Amino acid sequence: CSVEVEGYYNEQFF.

This clone turned up a few times. The chain uses TRBV27 and TRBJ1-6; a possible D gene is TRBD1 (6 bases). V was shortened by 4 bases and J by 9 bases, with 10 bases between the two germline ends. The CDR3 totals 13 residues. Germline V gives CDR1 MNHEY, CDR2 SMNVEV (reference sequence). CDR3 sequence reads: CASSSGVVSPLHF. CDR3 DNA: TGTGCCAGCAGTTCAGGGGTGGTTTCACCCCTCCACTTT.

This sequence joins TRBV18 and TRBJ1-1, with D hard to call. CDR3 length: 11 amino acids. The V gene lost 3 bases and the J gene lost 8 bases, with 7 bases spanning the gap. Looked up from germline, CDR1 is KGHSH and CDR2 is LQKENI. For the CDR3, the DNA is TGTGCCAGCTCACCCGGCGGAGAAGCTTTCTTT. It specifies CASSPGGEAFF.

This chain uses TRBV7-8 with TRBJ2-5, with D perhaps TRBD1 (5 bases). Trimming left V 5 bases short and J 4 bases short, with 17 bases between. From germline, CDR1 is SGHVS and CDR2 FQNEAQ. The CDR3 is 15 residues long. CDR3 region: CASSASTAQAETQYF. In DNA form, the CDR3 reads TGTGCCAGCAGCGCCTCGACAGCCCAGGCAGAGACCCAGTACTTC.

The chain combines TRBV18 with TRBJ1-4; D might be TRBD1 (6 bases). Between the trimmed V and J ends, which lost 2 bases and 5 bases, there was a span of 12 bases. CDR3 length: 15 amino acids. The germline gives CDR1 KGHSH, CDR2 LQKENI. DNA of the CDR3: TGTGCCAGCTCACCAACACAGGGATGGAATGAAAAACTGTTTTTT. Its protein product is CASSPTQGWNEKLFF.

This chain joins TRBV27 and TRBJ1-2; the match to TRBD1 covers 8 bases. CDR1 and CDR2 from the germline V gene are MNHEY and SMNVEV (reference sequence). The CDR3 length is 15 residues. The trim removed 6 bases at V and 4 bases at J, leaving 10 bases unmatched. The CDR3 here is CASRPFLGQGYGYTF. CDR3 nucleotide sequence: TGTGCCAGCAGGCCCTTCCTAGGACAGGGCTATGGCTACACCTTC.

Only one count was recorded for this clone. The chain has TRBV7-2 and TRBJ2-7; TRBD1 aligns across 8 bases. In germline, CDR1 is SGHTA, CDR2 FQGNSA. The V gene end was trimmed by 4 bases and the J gene end by 1 base; junction bases not matched to a gene: 9. The CDR3 is made up of 16 amino acids. This CDR3 reads CASSSLSGTGSYEQYF. CDR3 bases: TGTGCCAGCAGCTCCCTCTCCGGGACAGGTTCCTACGAGCAGTACTTC. The full variable domain, rest sourced from reference TRBV7-2 and TRBJ2-7, is GAGVSQSPSNKVTEKGKDVELRCDPISGHTALYWYRQSLGQGLEFLIYFQGNSAPDKSGLPSDRFSAERTGGSVSTLTIQRTQQEDSAVYLCASSSLSGTGSYEQYFGPGTRLTVT.

J is TRBJ1-3 and V is TRBV5-4; D is unresolved. V was cut by 3 bases and J by 0 bases, with 10 bases left in between. CDR3 size: 15 residues. The germline V gene encodes CDR1 SGHNT and CDR2 YYREEE (reference sequence). The CDR3 nucleotides are TGTGCCAGCAGCTCTGCCCGGAGCTCTGGAAACACCATATATTTT. Translation gives CASSSARSSGNTIYF.

The CDR3 nucleotides are TGTGCCAGCAGTTTGCTTGGGACAGGGGGTGGCTACACCTTC. It specifies CASSLLGTGGGYTF. The chain is built from TRBV28 and TRBJ1-2; 11 nucleotides match TRBD1. CDR3 length: 14 residues. Losses at the gene ends were 3 bases for V and 7 bases for J; bases not matched to a gene: 4. Per germline, CDR1 MDHEN and CDR2 SYDVKM.

This clone was counted once. The J gene is TRBJ2-1, the V gene TRBV29-1; 7 positions match TRBD1. Unmatched junction bases numbered 6, after V lost 7 bases and J lost 3 bases. This CDR3 is 13 amino acids long. Germline CDR1 reads SQVTM; CDR2 reads ANQGSEA. The CDR3 region is CSGSGTVYNEQFF. The CDR3 coding sequence is TGCAGCGGCTCCGGGACAGTCTACAATGAGCAGTTCTTC.

The chain employs TRBV10-2 and TRBJ1-3; TRBD1 aligns across 7 bases. From germline, CDR1 is WSHSY and CDR2 SAAADI. The CDR3 length is 15 residues. V trimming: 6 bases; J trimming: 7 bases; junction bases outside the gene matches: 12. CDR3 region: CASRLSWDRRNTIYF. The CDR3 DNA is TGCGCCAGCAGATTAAGCTGGGACAGAAGGAACACCATATATTTT.

This clone is a singleton in its sample. The chain is built from TRBV5-5 and TRBJ1-4; D ambiguous. Trimming left V 3 bases short and J 6 bases short, with 12 bases between. The CDR3 spans 14 residues. Germline V lookup: CDR1 SGHKS, CDR2 YYEKEE (reference sequence). CDR3: CASSSPGGDEKLFF. CDR3 in DNA: TGTGCCAGCAGCTCCCCGGGAGGAGATGAAAAACTGTTTTTT.